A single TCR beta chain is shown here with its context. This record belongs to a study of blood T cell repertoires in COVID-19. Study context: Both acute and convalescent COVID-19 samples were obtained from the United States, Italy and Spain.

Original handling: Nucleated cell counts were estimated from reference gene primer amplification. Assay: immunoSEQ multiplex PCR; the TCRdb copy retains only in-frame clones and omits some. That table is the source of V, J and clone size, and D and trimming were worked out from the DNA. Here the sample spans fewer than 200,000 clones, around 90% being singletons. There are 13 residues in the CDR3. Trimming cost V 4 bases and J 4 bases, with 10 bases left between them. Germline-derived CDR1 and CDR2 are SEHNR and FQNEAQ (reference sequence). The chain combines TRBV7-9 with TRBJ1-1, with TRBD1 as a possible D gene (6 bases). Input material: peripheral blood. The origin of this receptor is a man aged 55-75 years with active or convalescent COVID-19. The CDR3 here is CASSYRVATEAFF. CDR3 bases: TGTGCCAGCAGCTACAGGGTGGCCACTGAAGCTTTCTTT.